Following are 26 T cell receptor beta chains from one sample sequenced in a study of T cell repertoires in cytomegalovirus infection. TCRdb used MiXCR to reprocess the reads, holding one entry per CDR3 protein. This sample has about 58,000 distinct CDR3 sequences, with about a fifth found just once. Antigen specificity for these receptors is unknown. The specimen comprised CD8+ T cells from cultured PBMCs, sampled from culture after CMV antigen stimulation. All receptors derive from a human donor in good health (CMV status not recorded). Some clones in this sample may be carry-over from other donors' samples.

The genes are TRBV11-2 and TRBJ1-2, with D uncertain. Per the germline V gene, CDR1 is SGHAT and CDR2 is FQNNGV. Trimming removed 5 bases from V and 3 bases from J, with 10 bases in between. This CDR3 is built from 13 residues. Here the CDR3 DNA reads TGTGCCAGCAGCCCTTATTACGACTATGGCTACACCTTC. Encoded protein: CASSPYYDYGYTF.

V usage is TRBV7-2 and J usage is TRBJ2-7; 7 nucleotides align to TRBD2. The CDR3 sequence is 13 residues long. Germline CDR1 reads SGHTA; CDR2 reads FQGNSA. The ends lost 6 bases at V and 7 bases at J; junction bases unmatched: 9. CDR3 in amino acids: CASSHRTGGEQYF. Written as DNA, the CDR3 is TGTGCCAGCAGTCACAGGACCGGGGGGGAGCAGTACTTC.

This chain links TRBV20-1 with TRBJ1-5, with TRBD1 matching over 9 bases. Germline V gives CDR1 DFQATT, CDR2 SNEGSKA (reference sequence). The CDR3 is 15 residues long. The junction had 7 bases not matched to a gene; V was cut back by 5 bases and J by 2 bases. DNA for the CDR3: TGCAGTGCTCAGGACAGGGGTTCTGGCAATCAGCCCCAGCATTTT. Amino acid sequence: CSAQDRGSGNQPQHF.

The chain carries TRBV5-5 and TRBJ2-5; 13 bases map to TRBD2. The ends lost 4 bases at V and 4 bases at J; junction bases unmatched: 13. There are 18 residues in the CDR3. Germline CDR1 and CDR2: SGHKS and YYEKEE (reference sequence). As DNA, the CDR3 is TGTGCCAGCAGCCCAATTAGGATGACTAGCGGGGGGAGAGAGACCCAGTACTTC. Translated, it gives CASSPIRMTSGGRETQYF.

The gene calls are TRBV7-9 and TRBJ2-7; D may be TRBD2 (6 bases). Trimming left V 3 bases short and J 1 base short, with 10 bases between. Germline CDR1 is SEHNR and CDR2 is FQNEAQ (reference sequence). This CDR3 has 14 residues. CDR3 residues: CASSFSGESYEQYF. The CDR3 bases are TGTGCCAGCAGCTTTTCGGGGGAATCCTACGAGCAGTACTTC.

CDR3 bases: TGTGCCAGCAGCTTTGTGGGGTCCCTCTACAATGAGCAGTTCTTC. Its protein is CASSFVGSLYNEQFF. V is TRBV7-6 and J is TRBJ2-1; unclear D gene. The germline gives CDR1 SGHVS, CDR2 FNYEAQ. V gave up 3 bases and J gave up 3 bases, with 12 bases separating them. The CDR3 covers 15 residues.

The rearrangement joins TRBV6-5 to TRBJ2-7, with 9 bases aligning to TRBD1. The CDR3 is 13 amino acids. Germline loops: CDR1 MNHEY, CDR2 SVGAGI. The V segment lost 6 bases and the J segment 5 bases; nucleotides outside the gene matches: 5. CDR3 residues: CASSRDRADEQYF. CDR3 nucleotide sequence: TGTGCCAGCAGCCGGGACAGGGCTGACGAGCAGTACTTC.

V gene TRBV7-2 combines with J gene TRBJ2-2; 7 bases are shared with TRBD2. The CDR3 spans 16 residues. Unmatched junction bases numbered 9, after V lost 6 bases and J lost 2 bases. The V gene's germline CDR1 is SGHTA and CDR2 FQGNSA. The CDR3 sequence is CASSLGRAANTGELFF. The CDR3 nucleotides read TGTGCCAGCAGTTTGGGGAGGGCAGCCAACACCGGGGAGCTGTTTTTT.

The chain combines TRBV11-2 with TRBJ1-1, with D perhaps matching TRBD1 (5 bases). Trimming shortened V by 4 bases and J by 0 bases, and 21 bases separated the two germline ends. Looked up from germline, CDR1 is SGHAT and CDR2 is FQNNGV. The CDR3 runs to 18 residues. DNA of the CDR3: TGTGCCAGCAGCTCCGGGCCGGGAAGGGGTGAAGTGAACACTGAAGCTTTCTTT. It codes for CASSSGPGRGEVNTEAFF.

V and J are TRBV12-3 or TRBV12-4 and TRBJ2-7; 7 bases fit TRBD2. This CDR3 has 15 residues. V gave up 6 bases and J gave up 0 bases; unmatched junction bases: 8. Written as DNA, the CDR3 is TGTGCCAGCAGAGCTTCGGGGGGACTCTCCTACGAGCAGTACTTC. This translates into CASRASGGLSYEQYF.

The chain employs TRBV11-2 and TRBJ2-1; D gene uncertain. The CDR3 is made up of 17 amino acids. Trimming cost V 5 bases and J 0 bases, with 17 bases left between them. From germline, CDR1 is SGHAT and CDR2 FQNNGV. The CDR3 is CASSPHGSASSYNEQFF. The DNA for the CDR3 is TGTGCCAGCAGCCCGCATGGCAGTGCAAGCTCCTACAATGAGCAGTTCTTC.

The rearrangement joins TRBV10-3 to TRBJ2-3; 14 nucleotides match TRBD2. The CDR3 totals 17 residues. V lost 6 bases to trimming and J lost 3 bases; unmatched junction nucleotides: 8. Germline V lookup: CDR1 ENHRY, CDR2 SYGVKD. The DNA for the CDR3 is TGTGCCATCAGGACGGGACTAGCGGGAGTTGAGACAGATACGCAGTATTTT. This translates into CAIRTGLAGVETDTQYF.

J is TRBJ2-7 and V is TRBV11-2, with TRBD1 identical over 8 bases. Germline loops: CDR1 SGHAT, CDR2 FQNNGV. The CDR3 has 14 residues. After removal of 2 bases from V and 5 bases from J, the junction contained 5 bases not matched to a gene. The CDR3 nucleotides read TGTGCCAGCAGCTTAAGGCAGGGGGCACACGAGCAGTACTTC. This gives the protein CASSLRQGAHEQYF.

This clonotype has at least ten counts. The genes are TRBV7-6 and TRBJ2-7; possibly TRBD1 for D (6 bases). This CDR3 is built from 14 residues. Germline-derived CDR1 and CDR2 are SGHVS and FNYEAQ. Trimming removed 4 bases from V and 0 bases from J, with 10 bases in between. This chain's CDR3 is CASSSGVSSYEQYF. CDR3 coding DNA: TGTGCCAGCAGCTCAGGGGTAAGCTCCTACGAGCAGTACTTC.

This clonotype was observed a few times. V gene TRBV11-1 combines with J gene TRBJ2-7, with D unclear. Germline V gene sequence: CDR1 SGHAT, CDR2 FQDESV (reference sequence). V lost 2 bases to trimming and J lost 2 bases, with 7 bases between them. The CDR3 has 13 residues. The CDR3 loop reads CASSLRSAYEQYF. CDR3 nucleotides: TGTGCCAGCAGCTTAAGGTCCGCCTACGAGCAGTACTTC.

The chain uses TRBV4-3 and TRBJ2-2, with unresolved D. The germline gives CDR1 LGHNA, CDR2 YSLEER. V was pared by 5 bases and J by 1 base, with 5 bases between. This CDR3 has 13 residues. This chain's CDR3 is CASSRENTGELFF. The CDR3 nucleotides are TGCGCCAGCAGCAGGGAGAACACCGGGGAGCTGTTTTTT.

There are a few counts of this clonotype. This chain uses TRBV7-2 with TRBJ1-2; no clear D gene. Per the germline V gene, CDR1 is SGHTA and CDR2 is FQGNSA. V was clipped by 1 base and J by 8 bases, with 20 bases between them. CDR3 length: 16 amino acids. The CDR3 sequence: CASSLDRVGFPFGYTF. In nucleotides, the CDR3 is TGTGCCAGCAGCTTAGACCGTGTGGGTTTCCCGTTCGGCTACACCTTC.

This clonotype was counted many times. The chain carries TRBV7-3 and TRBJ1-1, with 10 bases that match TRBD1. The CDR3 has 16 residues. The J segment lost 5 bases and the V segment lost 5 bases, leaving 11 bases of the junction unmatched. Germline V gives CDR1 SGHTA, CDR2 FQGTGA. The CDR3 nucleotides read TGTGCCAGCAGCGCCGGCCCCGGGGACAGGGGTACTGAAGCTTTCTTT. Translation: CASSAGPGDRGTEAFF.

There are a few counts of this clonotype. The V call is TRBV7-2, the J call TRBJ2-7; no definite D call. The CDR3 runs to 13 residues. V shed 1 base and J shed 6 bases, with 10 bases lying between them. Germline CDR1 is SGHTA and CDR2 is FQGNSA. For the CDR3, the DNA is TGTGCCAGCAGCTTAGTTCCAGGACGCGAGCAGTACTTC. Amino acids: CASSLVPGREQYF.

The chain joins TRBV7-2 to TRBJ2-7; D is perhaps TRBD2 (6 bases). Germline V CDR1 and CDR2: SGHTA, FQGNSA. CDR3 length: 18 residues. The V end was cut by 3 bases, the J end by 2 bases, with 23 bases between. CDR3 residues: CASSFGGSLSFPAYEQYF. The CDR3, as DNA: TGTGCCAGCAGCTTCGGAGGGAGTTTGTCCTTCCCTGCCTACGAGCAGTACTTC.

The V and J genes are TRBV7-8 and TRBJ2-5; 10 bases line up with TRBD2. Losses at the gene ends were 3 bases for V and 4 bases for J; bases not matched to a gene: 5. The germline gives CDR1 SGHVS, CDR2 FQNEAQ. The CDR3 loop spans 15 amino acids. The CDR3 region is CASSLIAGGPETQYF. CDR3 DNA sequence: TGTGCCAGCAGCTTGATAGCGGGGGGCCCAGAGACCCAGTACTTC.

The table lists this clonotype with a few counts. The chain links TRBV27 to TRBJ2-3; D perhaps matches TRBD2 (6 bases). This CDR3 spans 16 amino acids. With 0 bases removed from V and 0 bases from J, the gap between germline ends came to 10 bases. Germline V gene data show CDR1 as MNHEY and CDR2 as SMNVEV (reference sequence). CDR3 loop: CASSLSAGTSTDTQYF. The CDR3 DNA follows: TGTGCCAGCAGTTTATCAGCAGGGACTAGCACAGATACGCAGTATTTT.

The chain has TRBV4-1 and TRBJ1-1; D remains unclear. The CDR3 runs to 15 residues. The V gene lost 0 bases and the J gene lost 3 bases, with 11 bases spanning the gap. Germline V gene lookup returns CDR1 MGHRA and CDR2 YSYEKL. This CDR3 reads CASSQDPVPYTEAFF. The DNA for the CDR3 is TGCGCCAGCAGCCAAGATCCAGTACCTTACACTGAAGCTTTCTTT.

In DNA, the CDR3 is TGTGCCAGCAGTTTAGGCGGGGAGGGCGGGGAGCTGTTTTTT. As protein: CASSLGGEGGELFF. The chain carries TRBV27 and TRBJ2-2; 7 nucleotides match TRBD2. The ends lost 2 bases at V and 7 bases at J; junction bases unmatched: 4. There are 14 residues in the CDR3. Looked up from germline, CDR1 is MNHEY and CDR2 is SMNVEV (reference sequence).

This clonotype was counted between two and nine times. The genes are TRBV7-2 and TRBJ1-1; D may be TRBD1 (5 bases). The CDR3 has 13 residues. Looked up from germline, CDR1 is SGHTA and CDR2 is FQGNSA. Trimming stripped 2 bases from V and 4 bases from J, with 8 bases between. The CDR3 reads CASSLNGGTEAFF. The CDR3 nucleotides are TGTGCCAGCAGCTTAAACGGGGGCACTGAAGCTTTCTTT.

V and J are TRBV7-2 and TRBJ1-1; D is unclear. Germline V gene sequence: CDR1 SGHTA, CDR2 FQGNSA. The ends were cut back, 5 bases at V and 5 bases at J, with 18 bases in the middle. The CDR3 runs 15 residues. The CDR3 reads CASSPAGPANTEAFF. The CDR3 nucleotides read TGTGCCAGCAGCCCCGCGGGCCCAGCGAATACTGAAGCTTTCTTT.